This entry lists 19 T cell receptor beta chains sequenced from one sample in a study of blood T cell repertoires in COVID-19. Method: immunoSEQ multiplex PCR; TCRdb's copy keeps in-frame clones and lacks some. This table has 150,000 or so clones, more than 85% appearing once. The sequenced sample consisted of peripheral blood. These TCRs come from a man between 18 and 35 years old with acute or convalescent COVID-19.

About this clone: This specimen includes other DNA sequences encoding the same CDR3. The chain couples TRBV24-1 to TRBJ2-2; 8 positions agree with TRBD2. CDR3 size: 16 residues. With 1 base clipped from V and 2 bases from J, the junction kept 2 bases outside the gene matches. Germline V gene sequence: CDR1 KGHDR, CDR2 SFDVKD. The CDR3 coding sequence is TGTGCCACCAGTGATTTCAGCGGGGGTAACACCGGGGAGCTGTTTTTT. This sequence encodes CATSDFSGGNTGELFF.

This chain joins TRBV18 and TRBJ1-4, with a tentative D call TRBD1 (6 bases). Germline lookup yields CDR1 KGHSH and CDR2 LQKENI. This CDR3 has 14 amino acids. Trimming took off 3 bases at V and 8 bases at J, with 13 bases between the two ends. CDR3 in DNA: TGTGCCAGCTCACCTCCAGGGGCACAGGAAAAACTGTTTTTT. Translating gives CASSPPGAQEKLFF.

This clone was counted once. Compared with germline, one end of the junction differs, possibly owing to a read error. V gene TRBV3-1 (or the pseudogene TRBV3-2) combines with J gene TRBJ2-5; 13 bases are shared with TRBD2. CDR1 is LGHDT and CDR2 is YNNKEL in the germline V gene (reference sequence). The CDR3 is 16 residues long. CDR3 nucleotides: TGTGCCAGCAGTCAAGGGACTAGCGGGGAATGGGAGACCCAGTACTTC. Translation gives CASSQGTSGEWETQYF.

This clone has more than one count but fewer than ten. The rearrangement links TRBV28 to TRBJ1-1, with TRBD1 identical over 7 bases. This CDR3 has 16 residues. Germline CDR1 and CDR2: MDHEN and SYDVKM. J gave up 1 base and V 5 bases, and 10 bases lay outside the gene matches. CDR3 sequence (DNA): TGTGCCAGCAGTCCCGGGGACAGCAACTCGAACACTGAAGCTTTCTTT. It yields the protein CASSPGDSNSNTEAFF. The variable domain in full, completed from reference TRBV28 and TRBJ1-1, reads DVKVTQSSRYLVKRTGEKVFLECVQDMDHENMFWYRQDPGLGLRLIYFSYDVKMKEKGDIPEGYSVSREKKERFSLILESASTNQTSMYLCASSPGDSNSNTEAFFGQGTRLTVV.

V gene TRBV27 combines with J gene TRBJ2-3; TRBD1 agrees at 7 bases. The CDR3 has 16 amino acids. J lost 3 bases, V lost 2 bases, and 8 bases had no gene match. Germline-derived CDR1 and CDR2 are MNHEY and SMNVEV (reference sequence). CDR3 nucleotides: TGTGCCAGCAGTTTAATGGCAGGGGGTTGGACAGATACGCAGTATTTT. Translated, it gives CASSLMAGGWTDTQYF.

The CDR3 reads CASSMGQGHQPQHF. In DNA form, the CDR3 reads TGCGCCAGCAGCATGGGACAGGGGCATCAGCCCCAGCATTTT. This chain connects TRBV4-1 to TRBJ1-5; 10 nucleotides match TRBD1. V dropped 5 bases and J dropped 5; count of bases not matched to a gene: 3. The CDR3 is made up of 14 amino acids. From germline, CDR1 is MGHRA and CDR2 YSYEKL.

This clone was seen a single time. The chain joins TRBV6-5 to TRBJ1-5, with D perhaps TRBD1 (6 bases). The germline V gene has CDR1 MNHEY and CDR2 SVGAGI. The germline V and J ends were trimmed by 5 bases and 6 bases, with 8 bases remaining between them. The CDR3 spans 12 residues. The CDR3 protein is CASSQQGQPQHF. The CDR3 DNA reads TGTGCCAGCAGTCAACAGGGTCAGCCCCAGCATTTT.

The rearrangement links TRBV19 to TRBJ1-5; possibly TRBD1 for D (6 bases). The germline V and J ends were trimmed by 4 bases and 3 bases, with 10 bases remaining between them. The germline V gene encodes CDR1 LNHDA and CDR2 SQIVND (reference sequence). The CDR3 is 14 residues long. The DNA for the CDR3 is TGTGCCAGTAGTAGAGGACAGATCAATCAGCCCCAGCATTTT. As protein: CASSRGQINQPQHF.

The V and J genes are TRBV5-8 and TRBJ2-2; D is perhaps TRBD1 (5 bases). V was pared by 4 bases and J by 4 bases, with 14 bases between. From germline, CDR1 is SGHTS and CDR2 YDEGEE. This CDR3 is 15 amino acids long. CDR3 sequence reads: CASSQNGQITGELFF. The CDR3 region has the DNA TGTGCCAGCAGCCAGAACGGACAAATCACCGGGGAGCTGTTTTTT.

This clone was seen once. The genes are TRBV30 and TRBJ1-6; weak D call: TRBD1 (6 bases). The ends were cut back, 2 bases at V and 8 bases at J, with 22 bases in the middle. CDR1 GTSNPN and CDR2 SVGIG come from the germline V gene (reference sequence). This CDR3 contains 17 residues. This chain's CDR3 is CAWSPAAGAVGYSPLHF. CDR3 nucleotides: TGTGCCTGGAGTCCCGCTGCGGGGGCAGTCGGATATTCACCCCTCCACTTT.

The rearrangement joins TRBV5-1 to TRBJ1-2, with D unclear. The CDR3 has 14 amino acids. Germline V gene data show CDR1 as SGHRS and CDR2 as YFSETQ. V lost 2 bases to trimming and J lost 3 bases, with 11 bases between them. The CDR3 protein is CASSLFRADYGYTF. CDR3 in DNA: TGCGCCAGCAGCTTATTCCGAGCCGACTATGGCTACACCTTC.

The chain combines TRBV5-1 with TRBJ2-3; a weak D match, TRBD2 (5 bases). V gave up 4 bases and J gave up 2 bases, with 14 bases separating them. Germline V CDR1 and CDR2: SGHRS, YFSETQ. The CDR3 contains 15 residues. The CDR3, as DNA: TGCGCCAGCAGCCAGACTACGAACCCCACAGATACGCAGTATTTT. Translation gives CASSQTTNPTDTQYF.

This chain connects TRBV15 to TRBJ1-5; D unresolved. CDR1 and CDR2 from the germline V gene are LNHNV and YYDKDF (reference sequence). The V gene lost 2 bases and the J gene lost 4 bases, with 6 bases spanning the gap. The CDR3 loop spans 13 amino acids. The CDR3 loop reads CATSRQNNQPQHF. The CDR3 DNA reads TGTGCCACCAGCAGACAAAATAATCAGCCCCAGCATTTT.

The chain uses TRBV7-2 and TRBJ2-3, with 16 bases fitting TRBD2. In germline, CDR1 is SGHTA, CDR2 FQGNSA. The V segment lost 5 bases and the J segment 7 bases; nucleotides outside the gene matches: 9. CDR3 size: 17 residues. The CDR3 DNA reads TGTGCCAGCAGCCACCCCGGGACTAGCGGGGGGGCGAATACGCAGTATTTT. Protein: CASSHPGTSGGANTQYF.

This clone has only one observation. The J gene is TRBJ2-3, the V gene TRBV7-9; 7 nucleotides agree with TRBD1. This CDR3 is 16 amino acids long. V trimming: 5 bases; J trimming: 0 bases; junction bases outside the gene matches: 8. The germline gives CDR1 SEHNR, CDR2 FQNEAQ (reference sequence). As DNA, the CDR3 is TGTGCCAGCAGCGCGACAGGGCGTCGGAGCACAGATACGCAGTATTTT. Its translation is CASSATGRRSTDTQYF.

The chain couples TRBV3-1 (or the pseudogene TRBV3-2) to TRBJ1-1; possible D gene TRBD1, 5 bases. CDR1 is LGHDT, CDR2 YNNKEL, per germline (reference sequence). V lost 1 base and J lost 1, with 13 bases in between. The CDR3 totals 16 residues. For the CDR3, the DNA is TGTGCCAGCAGCCAAGGAAATCAGGGCTCGAACACTGAAGCTTTCTTT. This translates into CASSQGNQGSNTEAFF.

The chain links TRBV5-1 to TRBJ2-3; TRBD1 matches 7 bases. CDR3 size: 14 residues. Germline CDR1 reads SGHRS; CDR2 reads YFSETQ. The trim removed 8 bases at V and 2 bases at J, leaving 8 bases unmatched. CDR3 region: CASAQGDFTDTQYF. The CDR3 DNA reads TGCGCCAGTGCGCAGGGGGATTTCACAGATACGCAGTATTTT.

V is TRBV19 and J is TRBJ2-1; 9 nucleotides match TRBD1. Germline-derived CDR1 and CDR2 are LNHDA and SQIVND (reference sequence). The V segment lost 4 bases and the J segment 10 bases; nucleotides outside the gene matches: 5. This CDR3 has 13 amino acids. The CDR3 is CASSSTGGAEQFF. The CDR3 DNA reads as TGTGCCAGTAGTAGCACAGGGGGCGCCGAGCAGTTCTTC.

The CDR3 region has the DNA TGTGCCAGCAGTCTAGTAGCGATCGGGGAGCTGTTTTTT. As protein: CASSLVAIGELFF. This rearrangement joins TRBV27 to TRBJ2-2, with D possibly TRBD2 on 5 matching bases. The CDR3 length is 13 residues. V was trimmed by 5 bases and J by 7 bases, leaving 11 bases between them. Germline V lookup: CDR1 MNHEY, CDR2 SMNVEV (reference sequence).